This T cell receptor beta chain was identified during a study of shared clonotypes between healthy human individuals. Samples underwent the assay at deep level. Roughly 200 ng DNA, tens of thousands of T cell genomes, went into each sorted-subset replicate PCR. Only in-frame clones appear in the TCRdb table, and some are missing; sequencing was by immunoSEQ multiplex PCR. In the table there are 2 million to 2.5 million clones, approximately 95% of which are singletons. Healthy adults negative for HIV, lacking recent acute infections or vaccinations, served as donors. The CDR3 is made up of 14 amino acids. Unmatched junction bases numbered 0, after V lost 0 bases and J lost 5 bases. Per the germline V gene, CDR1 is SEHNR and CDR2 is FQNEAQ (reference sequence).

The V and J genes are TRBV7-9 and TRBJ1-4; 7 nucleotides agree with TRBD1. This receptor was identified in a man aged 18-30 years in good health. Some clones in this sample may be carry-over from other donors' samples. Source material: naive CD4+ T cells from PBMCs. Subset of the sample: CD45RA+ positively selected. The CDR3 is CASSLAQGNEKLFF. The DNA of the CDR3 is TGTGCCAGCAGCTTAGCACAGGGGAATGAAAAACTGTTTTTT.